This TCR beta chain was profiled in a study of T cells in Graves' hyperthyroidism and ophthalmopathy. Study-level findings and limits: Ophthalmopathy was told apart from stable hyperthyroidism by a 13 V-J model. In validation, the model predicted ophthalmopathy. These predictions came a median 6.5 months before onset.

V gave up 2 bases and J gave up 0 bases, with 8 bases separating them. Germline values: CDR1 MDHEN, CDR2 SYDVKM. This CDR3 spans 15 amino acids. There are many counts of this clonotype. Its antigen is undetermined. TCR beta CDR3 sequences were amplified from RNA transcripts. The HTBI primer set served for first-round RT-PCR of the TCR CDR3. MiXCR, applied by TCRdb to the multiplex PCR reads, yields one record per CDR3 protein. This table has about 300,000 distinct CDR3 sequences, around 16% appearing once. Orbital computed tomography and thyroid ultrasound, together with serum TRAb and thyroxine and clinical symptoms, were used for diagnoses. PBMCs were obtained from 10 ml fresh peripheral blood.

The source is a man between 25 and 39 years old with Graves' hyperthyroidism. The rearrangement uses TRBV28 and TRBJ1-5; TRBD1 might be the D (5 bases). The sequenced material came from blood. The CDR3 spells CASSLPDSSNQPQHF. The CDR3 region has the DNA TGTGCCAGCAGTTTACCCGACAGTAGCAATCAGCCCCAGCATTTT.